Described below is a single TCR beta chain sequence and its context. The antigen remains unidentified. The source of the sample is a study of cytomegalovirus exposure and HLA in healthy donors. Study information: In a later analysis, the roughly 130 validation repertoires were reported to have used the same platform as the approximately 690 first-cohort repertoires. Overall study results and limits: The listing of approximately 160 TCR beta chains classed them as cytomegalovirus-associated. That first-cohort TCR clusters tended to co-occur in the 90 to 150 validation repertoires was found in a later analysis. Most TCR sequences were uncommon, yet certain public TCRs appeared in many donors.

Assay: immunoSEQ multiplex PCR; the TCRdb copy retains only in-frame clones and omits some. This repertoire shows 150,000 to 200,000 clones, more than 80% found once; its top ten account for approximately 3%. Between the trimmed V and J ends, which lost 3 bases and 1 base, there was a span of 16 bases. CDR3 size: 17 residues. In germline, CDR1 is MGHRA, CDR2 YSYEKL. The chain recombines TRBV4-1 with TRBJ1-3; perhaps TRBD1 as D (6 bases). This receptor was identified in a woman younger than 30 in good health and CMV-seropositive. The sample taken for sequencing was PBMCs. This CDR3 is CASSHFDQGWSGNTIYF. The DNA for the CDR3 is TGCGCCAGCAGCCACTTCGATCAGGGGTGGTCTGGAAACACCATATATTTT.